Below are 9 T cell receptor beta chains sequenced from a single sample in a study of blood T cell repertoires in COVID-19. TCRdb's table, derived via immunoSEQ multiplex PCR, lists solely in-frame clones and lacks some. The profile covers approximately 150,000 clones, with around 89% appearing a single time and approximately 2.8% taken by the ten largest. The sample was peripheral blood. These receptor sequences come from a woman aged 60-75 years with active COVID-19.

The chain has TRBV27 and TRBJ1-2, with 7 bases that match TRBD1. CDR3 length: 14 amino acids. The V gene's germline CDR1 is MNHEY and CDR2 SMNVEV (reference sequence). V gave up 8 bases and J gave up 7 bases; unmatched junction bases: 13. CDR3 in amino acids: CASRSTGSVAGYTF. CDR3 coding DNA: TGTGCCAGCCGATCGACAGGGAGCGTTGCTGGCTACACCTTC.

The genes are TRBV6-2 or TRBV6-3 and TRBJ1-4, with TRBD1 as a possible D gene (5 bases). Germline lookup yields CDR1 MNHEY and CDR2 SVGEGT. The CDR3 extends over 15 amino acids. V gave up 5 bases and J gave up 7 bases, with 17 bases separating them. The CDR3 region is CASSPTVPRGEKLFF. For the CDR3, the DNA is TGTGCCAGCAGTCCGACAGTACCCCGTGGTGAAAAACTGTTTTTT.

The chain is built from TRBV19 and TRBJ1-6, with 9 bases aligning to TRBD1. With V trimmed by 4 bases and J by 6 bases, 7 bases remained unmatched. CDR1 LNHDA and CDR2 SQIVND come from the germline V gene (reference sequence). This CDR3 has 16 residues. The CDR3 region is CASSKGRDRVNSPLHF. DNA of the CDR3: TGTGCCAGTAGTAAGGGACGGGACAGGGTTAATTCACCCCTCCACTTT.

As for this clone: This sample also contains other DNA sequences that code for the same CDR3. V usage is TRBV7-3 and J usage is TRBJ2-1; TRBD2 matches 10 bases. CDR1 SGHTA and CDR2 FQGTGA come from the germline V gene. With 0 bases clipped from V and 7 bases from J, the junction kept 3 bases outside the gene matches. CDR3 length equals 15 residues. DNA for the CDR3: TGTGCCAGCAGCTTAACGCTAGCGGGAGAGAATGAGCAGTTCTTC. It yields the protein CASSLTLAGENEQFF.

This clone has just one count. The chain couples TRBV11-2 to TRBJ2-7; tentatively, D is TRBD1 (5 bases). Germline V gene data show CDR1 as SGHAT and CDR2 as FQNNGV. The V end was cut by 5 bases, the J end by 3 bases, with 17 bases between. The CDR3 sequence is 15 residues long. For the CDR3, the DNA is TGTGCCAGCAGCGACCTTGGACAATCCTTCTACGAGCAGTACTTC. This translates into CASSDLGQSFYEQYF.

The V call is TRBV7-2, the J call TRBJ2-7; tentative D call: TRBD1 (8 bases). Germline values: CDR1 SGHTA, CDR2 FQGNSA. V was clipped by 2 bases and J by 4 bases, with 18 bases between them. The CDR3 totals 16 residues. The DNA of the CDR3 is TGTGCCAGCAGCTTAATACATACAGGGGGAGGGTACGAGCAGTACTTC. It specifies CASSLIHTGGGYEQYF.

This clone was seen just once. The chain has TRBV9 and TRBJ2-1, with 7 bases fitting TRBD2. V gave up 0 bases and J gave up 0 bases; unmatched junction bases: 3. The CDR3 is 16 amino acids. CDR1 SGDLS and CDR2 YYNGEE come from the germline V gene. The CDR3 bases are TGTGCCAGCAGCGTAGGCGGGAGCGGCTCCTACAATGAGCAGTTCTTC. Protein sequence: CASSVGGSGSYNEQFF.

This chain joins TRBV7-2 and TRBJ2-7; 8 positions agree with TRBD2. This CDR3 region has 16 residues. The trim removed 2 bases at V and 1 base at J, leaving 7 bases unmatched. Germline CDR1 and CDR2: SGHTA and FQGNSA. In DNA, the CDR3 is TGTGCCAGCAGCTTAAGTGGGCTAGCGGGTTCCTACGAGCAGTACTTC. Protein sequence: CASSLSGLAGSYEQYF.

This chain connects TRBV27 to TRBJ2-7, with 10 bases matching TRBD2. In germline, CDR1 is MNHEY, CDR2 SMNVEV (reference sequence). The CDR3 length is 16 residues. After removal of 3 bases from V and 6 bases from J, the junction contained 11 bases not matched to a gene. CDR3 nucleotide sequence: TGTGCCAGCAGTTTCACCTGGACTAGCGGTCTCGGCGAGCAGTACTTC. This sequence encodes CASSFTWTSGLGEQYF.